The text below deals with one T cell receptor (beta chain). Its antigen is as yet unknown. This specimen belongs to a study of cytomegalovirus exposure and HLA in healthy donors. The study's findings and limits: Indistinguishability led to the exclusion of some V segments, TRBV6-2 and TRBV6-3 included.

The V gene's germline CDR1 is SGHAT and CDR2 FQNNGV. The CDR3 covers 14 residues. Deletions cut 3 bases from V and 3 bases from J, with 9 bases between. Use of 60 Vbeta and 13 Jbeta primers characterized the PCR. Libraries were prepared by immunoSEQ multiplex PCR; TCRdb keeps only in-frame clonotypes and omits some of them. This table holds about 100,000 clones, about four fifths found once. The V gene is TRBV11-2, the J gene TRBJ1-3; D is unresolved. The sequenced sample consisted of PBMCs. This TCR came from a woman in her 70s in good health and CMV-seropositive. CDR3 DNA sequence: TGTGCCAGCAGCTTCGGCGACATTGGAAACACCATATATTTT. Its protein is CASSFGDIGNTIYF. Full variable domain (rest looked up from reference TRBV11-2 and TRBJ1-3): EAGVAQSPRYKIIEKRQSVAFWCNPISGHATLYWYQQILGQGPKLLIQFQNNGVVDDSQLPKDRFSAERLKGVDSTLKIQPAKLEDSAVYLCASSFGDIGNTIYFGEGSWLTVV.